These 7 T cell receptor beta chains share one sample of origin, sequenced in a study of spatial heterogeneity in lung cancer. Noted time point: blood at routine non-recurrence follow-up after resection. Researchers sequenced whole RNA taken from tumor, nontumor lung or frozen PBMC without sorting. TCRdb reanalysed the 5' RACE reads using MiXCR and keeps one entry per CDR3 protein. The data show roughly 120,000 distinct CDR3 sequences, roughly an eighth seen once. The sample consisted of PBMCs, taken at follow-up. The receptors derive from a male donor with early-stage non-small cell lung cancer.

This clonotype showed up just a few times. DNA for the CDR3: TGTGCCAGCAGCTTAGGAGACCCTTATGAAGCTTTCTTT. Translating it yields CASSLGDPYEAFF. V usage is TRBV7-9 and J usage is TRBJ1-1; no clear D gene. The CDR3 loop spans 13 amino acids. The germline CDR1 and CDR2 sequences are SEHNR and FQNEAQ (reference sequence). Trimming left V 1 base short and J 7 bases short, with 10 bases between. Variable domain in full (rest from reference TRBV7-9 and TRBJ1-1): DTGVSQNPRHKITKRGQNVTFRCDPISEHNRLYWYRQTLGQGPEFLTYFQNEAQLEKSRLLSDRFSAERPKGSFSTLEIQRTEQGDSAMYLCASSLGDPYEAFFGQGTRLTVV.

This clonotype was picked up a small number of times. The V call is TRBV9, the J call TRBJ2-3; TRBD2 might be the D (5 bases). CDR1 and CDR2 from the germline V gene are SGDLS and YYNGEE. The V end was cut by 4 bases, the J end by 5 bases, with 5 bases between. The CDR3 runs 11 residues. The CDR3, as DNA: TGTGCCAGCAGCCGGGGAGATACGCAGTATTTT. Protein: CASSRGDTQYF.

In its sample, this clonotype was seen a few times. The chain combines TRBV7-2 with TRBJ2-5; D possibly corresponds to TRBD1 (5 bases). V gave up 0 bases and J gave up 4 bases, with 15 bases separating them. Germline CDR1 and CDR2: SGHTA and FQGNSA. The CDR3 spans 16 residues. CDR3 region: CASSLAGLAGIETQYF. CDR3 in DNA: TGTGCCAGCAGCTTAGCGGGCCTTGCAGGGATAGAGACCCAGTACTTC.

This sequence joins TRBV18 and TRBJ2-7; perhaps D is TRBD1 or TRBD2 (6 bases each). V dropped 6 bases and J dropped 4 bases, with 13 bases sitting between them. CDR3 length equals 13 residues. The V gene's germline CDR1 is KGHSH and CDR2 LQKENI. The CDR3 sequence: CASSGGGQYEQYF. CDR3 DNA: TGTGCCAGCTCCGGAGGGGGTCAGTACGAGCAGTACTTC.

This clonotype was recorded at least ten times. The CDR3 DNA follows: TGTGCCAGCTCCGGAGGGGCTATCAATGAGCAGTTCTTC. This codes for CASSGGAINEQFF. This chain uses TRBV25-1 with TRBJ2-1, with D possibly matching TRBD2 (6 bases). Germline V gene data show CDR1 as MGHDK and CDR2 as SYGVNS. V shed 8 bases and J shed 6 bases, with 14 bases lying between them. The length of the CDR3 is 13 residues.

The chain employs TRBV10-3 and TRBJ2-7, with TRBD2 identical over 13 bases. Germline V gives CDR1 ENHRY, CDR2 SYGVKD. The CDR3 is made up of 16 amino acids. V shed 3 bases, J shed 5 bases, and the junction held 7 bases outside the gene matches. In DNA form, the CDR3 reads TGTGCCATCAGTGAACTAGCGGGGGGGCCCACAGACGAGCAGTACTTC. This sequence encodes CAISELAGGPTDEQYF.

This clonotype appeared many times. CDR3 sequence: CAIREEGNQPQHF. In DNA, the CDR3 is TGTGCCATCAGGGAGGAGGGCAATCAGCCCCAGCATTTT. The rearrangement links TRBV10-3 to TRBJ1-5; D remains unclear. CDR1 is ENHRY, CDR2 SYGVKD, per germline. The germline V and J ends were trimmed by 6 bases and 2 bases, with 8 bases remaining between them. The CDR3 extends over 13 amino acids.